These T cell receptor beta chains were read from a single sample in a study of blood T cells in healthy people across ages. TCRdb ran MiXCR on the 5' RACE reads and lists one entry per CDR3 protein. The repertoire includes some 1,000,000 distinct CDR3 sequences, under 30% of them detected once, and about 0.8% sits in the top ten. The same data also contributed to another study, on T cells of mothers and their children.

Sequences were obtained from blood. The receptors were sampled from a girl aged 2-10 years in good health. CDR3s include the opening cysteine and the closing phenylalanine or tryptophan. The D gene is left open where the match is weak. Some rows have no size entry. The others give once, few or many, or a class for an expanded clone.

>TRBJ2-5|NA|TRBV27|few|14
TGTGCCAGCAGTTTAACTCCAAACGGGGGGACCCAGTACTTC
CASSLTPNGGTQYF
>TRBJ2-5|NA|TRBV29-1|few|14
TGCAGCGGCCAGGGATTCGACGCTCAAGAGACCCAGTACTTC
CSGQGFDAQETQYF
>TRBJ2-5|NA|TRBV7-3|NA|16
NA
CASSLFVGLGTASVFF
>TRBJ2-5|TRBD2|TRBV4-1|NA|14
TGCGCCAGCAGCCAGGCAGGACTAGCGGGGGAGCAGTACTTC
CASSQAGLAGEQYF
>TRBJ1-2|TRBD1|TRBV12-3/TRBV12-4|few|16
TGTGCCAGCAGTCCCGTCGGACAGGGGAAAGACTATGGCTACACCTTC
CASSPVGQGKDYGYTF
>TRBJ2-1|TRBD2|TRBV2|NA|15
TGTGCCAGCATCGGGGGGGGTCACTCCTACAATGAGCAGTTCTTC
CASIGGGHSYNEQFF
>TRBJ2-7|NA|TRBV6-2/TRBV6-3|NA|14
TGTGCCAGCAGTTACCTGGGACCCTCCTACGAGCAGTACTTC
CASSYLGPSYEQYF
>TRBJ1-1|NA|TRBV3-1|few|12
TGTGCCAGCAGCCAAGATCGAAGGGAGGCTTTCTTT
CASSQDRREAFF
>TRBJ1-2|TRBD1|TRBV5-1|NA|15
TGCGCCAGCAGCTTGGACGGGACAGGGGGCAATGGCTACACCTTC
CASSLDGTGGNGYTF
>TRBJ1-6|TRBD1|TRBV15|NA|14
TGTGCCACCAGCACCCGGACAGGGGATTCACCCCTCCACTTT
CATSTRTGDSPLHF
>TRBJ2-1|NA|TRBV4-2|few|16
TGTGCCAGCAGCCAAGGACATAGGGCGGCTAGCAATGAGCAGTTCTTC
CASSQGHRAASNEQFF
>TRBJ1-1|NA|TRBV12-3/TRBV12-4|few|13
TGTGCCAGCAGCCAAGGGACTAATAGGGAAGCTTTCTTT
CASSQGTNREAFF
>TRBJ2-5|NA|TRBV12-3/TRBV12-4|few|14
TGTGCCAGCACCATAATGGGTGGCCGGGAGACCCAGTACTTC
CASTIMGGRETQYF
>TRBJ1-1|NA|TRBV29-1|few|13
TGCAGCGCTGGGCGAGAGCCGGGCACTGAAGCTTTCTTT
CSAGREPGTEAFF
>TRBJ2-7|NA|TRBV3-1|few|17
TGTGCCAGCAGCCAATTGTTTGGGGTGACAGATCCCTACGAGCAGTACTTC
CASSQLFGVTDPYEQYF
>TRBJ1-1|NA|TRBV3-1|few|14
TGTGCCAGCAGCCAGGGAATACAGGGTGGTGAAGCTTTCTTT
CASSQGIQGGEAFF
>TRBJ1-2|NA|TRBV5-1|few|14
TGCGCCAGCAGCCGCGGACAGACGACGGATGGCTACACCTTC
CASSRGQTTDGYTF
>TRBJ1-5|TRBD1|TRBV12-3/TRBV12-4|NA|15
TGTGCCAGCAGTCCATCGGACAGGGGGCGACAACCCCAGCATTTT
CASSPSDRGRQPQHF
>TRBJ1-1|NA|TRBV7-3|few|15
TGTGCCAGCAAAGAGACGGCAGAACTTAACACTGAAGCTTTCTTT
CASKETAELNTEAFF
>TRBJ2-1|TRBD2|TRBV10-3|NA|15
TGTGCCATAATGTCCGAACTAGCGGGGGTGTACGAGCAGTTCTTC
CAIMSELAGVYEQFF
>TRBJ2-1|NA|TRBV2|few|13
TGTGCCAGCGAAGGGTCAACCTACAATGAGCAGTTCTTC
CASEGSTYNEQFF
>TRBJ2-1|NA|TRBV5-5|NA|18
TGTGCCAGCAGCTCTACCGACGAGGGGGTCGTGTTTGGGAATGAGCAGTTCTTC
CASSSTDEGVVFGNEQFF
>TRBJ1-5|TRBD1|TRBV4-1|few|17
TGCGCCAGCAGCCAAGGAATCGGACAGGGTATTAATCAGCCCCAGCATTTT
CASSQGIGQGINQPQHF
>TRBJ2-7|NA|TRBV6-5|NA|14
TGTGCCAGCAGAGTCGACAGAACCTCCTACGAGCAGTACTTC
CASRVDRTSYEQYF
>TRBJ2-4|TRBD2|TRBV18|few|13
TGTGCCAGCTCACCTGGGGAGGGAAGCATTCAGTACTTC
CASSPGEGSIQYF
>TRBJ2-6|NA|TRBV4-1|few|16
TGCGCCAGCAGCCAAGGTCAAGGATCTGGGGCCAACGTCCTGACTTTC
CASSQGQGSGANVLTF
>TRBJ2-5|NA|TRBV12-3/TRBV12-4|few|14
TGTGCCAGCAGTAAGACTGGATTAGAAGAGACCCAGTACTTC
CASSKTGLEETQYF
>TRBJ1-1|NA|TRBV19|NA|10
TGTGCCAGTATGGGAGGGGAGGCTTTCTTT
CASMGGEAFF
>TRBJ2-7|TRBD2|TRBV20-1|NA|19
TGCAGTGCTAGAGATAGACGGACTAGCGGGGTAGTAGTCGCCTACGAGCAGTACTTC
CSARDRRTSGVVVAYEQYF
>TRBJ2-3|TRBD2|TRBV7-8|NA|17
TGTGCCAGCAGCCAACTTGCAGCGGGGGGACCCACAGATACGCAGTATTTT
CASSQLAAGGPTDTQYF
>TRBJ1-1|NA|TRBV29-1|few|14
TGCAGCGTTGCGGGGGCAACGGGAGGTTCTGAAGCTTTCTTT
CSVAGATGGSEAFF
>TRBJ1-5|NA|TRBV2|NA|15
TGTGCCAGCAGTGTGGGAGTACACAGGGAAAAGCCCCAGCATTTT
CASSVGVHREKPQHF
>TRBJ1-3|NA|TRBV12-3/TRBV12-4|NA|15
TGTGCCAGCAGTTTAAGGTTAGAAGTTGGAAACACCATATATTTT
CASSLRLEVGNTIYF
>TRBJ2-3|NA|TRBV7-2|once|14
TGTGCCAGCAGCTTAGGAGCCCCTTTGGATACGCAGTATTTT
CASSLGAPLDTQYF
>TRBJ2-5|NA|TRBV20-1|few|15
TGCAGTGCTAGAGATCCTCGCGCGACTCCAGAGACCCAGTACTTC
CSARDPRATPETQYF
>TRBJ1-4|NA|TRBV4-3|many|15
TGCGCCAGCAGCCTACGGGACGCAACTAATGAAAAACTGTTTTTT
CASSLRDATNEKLFF
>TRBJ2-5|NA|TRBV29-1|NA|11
TGCAGCGCCCCGGCGATGGGGGCCCAGTACTTC
CSAPAMGAQYF
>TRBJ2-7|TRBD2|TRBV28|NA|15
TGTGCCAGCAGTCCGTCTCGGAGCGGGAGCTACGAGCAGTACTTC
CASSPSRSGSYEQYF
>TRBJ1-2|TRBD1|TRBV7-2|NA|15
TGTGCCAGCAGCTCACCAGGACAGGGCGTTTGGGGCTACACCTTC
CASSSPGQGVWGYTF
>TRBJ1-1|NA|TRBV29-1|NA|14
TGCAGCGTTGATGGGGGACTGCTGAACACTGAAGCTTTCTTT
CSVDGGLLNTEAFF
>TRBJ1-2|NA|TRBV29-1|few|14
TGCAGCGTTGAATTGAGGAGGGACCTCTATGGCTACACCTTC
CSVELRRDLYGYTF
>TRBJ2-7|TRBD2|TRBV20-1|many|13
TGCAGTGTTACCGGACGGGGGGGGAACGAGCAGTACTTC
CSVTGRGGNEQYF
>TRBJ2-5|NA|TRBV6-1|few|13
TGTGCCAGCAGGCCCTGGGGAGGAGAGACCCAGTACTTC
CASRPWGGETQYF
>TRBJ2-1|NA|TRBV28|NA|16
TGTGCCAGCACCACCATCGGGCGAAGGGGAAAGAATGAGCAGTTCTTC
CASTTIGRRGKNEQFF
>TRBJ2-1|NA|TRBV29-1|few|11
TGCAGCGCCGGACCCTACAATGAGCAGTTCTTC
CSAGPYNEQFF
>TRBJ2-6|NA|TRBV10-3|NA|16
TGTGCCATCAGTCCCGGGACAAACTCTGGGGCCAACGTCCTGACTTTC
CAISPGTNSGANVLTF
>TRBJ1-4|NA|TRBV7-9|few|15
TGTGCCAGCAGCTCCCGTGTGGACAGCGATGAAAAACTGTTTTTT
CASSSRVDSDEKLFF
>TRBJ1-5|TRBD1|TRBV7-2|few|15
TGTGCCAGCAGCGTCGGACAGGGCAGCAATCAGCCCCAGCATTTT
CASSVGQGSNQPQHF
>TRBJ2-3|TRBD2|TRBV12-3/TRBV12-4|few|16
TGTGCCAGCAGTTACGATAGCGGGAGGAACACAGATACGCAGTATTTT
CASSYDSGRNTDTQYF